The 29 T cell receptor beta chains reported below all come from one sample, sequenced in a study of blood T cell repertoires in COVID-19. Some clones are missing from TCRdb's copy, which holds only in-frame ones; the method was immunoSEQ multiplex PCR. The data hold around 300,000 clones, with around 91% observed a single time. Sequenced input: peripheral blood. These receptors all come from a woman between 35 and 50 years old with COVID-19, enrolled during active disease.

This clone was seen just once. This chain connects TRBV28 to TRBJ2-5; D remains unclear. The CDR3 consists of 11 residues. From germline, CDR1 is MDHEN and CDR2 SYDVKM. The V end lost 2 bases, the J end lost 6 bases, and 4 bases lay between the germline ends. DNA for the CDR3: TGTGCCAGCAGTTTAGGGCAGACCCAGTACTTC. Translated: CASSLGQTQYF.

CDR3 protein: CASSQDAGERANYGYTF. CDR3 coding DNA: TGCGCCAGCAGCCAAGATGCCGGGGAGAGAGCTAACTATGGCTACACCTTC. The chain employs TRBV4-1 and TRBJ1-2; the D is unclear. Trimming removed 0 bases from V and 0 bases from J, with 14 bases in between. This CDR3 has 17 residues. The germline V gene has CDR1 MGHRA and CDR2 YSYEKL.

The J gene is TRBJ2-6, the V gene TRBV29-1; a possible D gene is TRBD1 (6 bases). Trimming shortened V by 4 bases and J by 0 bases, and 13 bases separated the two germline ends. From germline, CDR1 is SQVTM and CDR2 ANQGSEA. The CDR3 runs 16 residues. The CDR3, as DNA: TGCAGCGTTGTTAGGACAGTGAACTCTGGGGCCAACGTCCTGACTTTC. The encoded protein is CSVVRTVNSGANVLTF. The full variable domain, with the rest looked up from reference TRBV29-1 and TRBJ2-6, is SAVISQKPSRDICQRGTSLTIQCQVDSQVTMMFWYRQQPGQSLTLIATANQGSEATYESGFVIDKFPISRPNLTFSTLTVSNMSPEDSSIYLCSVVRTVNSGANVLTFGAGSRLTVL.

The V and J genes are TRBV5-1 and TRBJ2-2; the D gene is possibly TRBD2 (7 bases). Trimming pared 6 bases from V and 7 bases from J, leaving 10 bases between. Germline V lookup: CDR1 SGHRS, CDR2 YFSETQ. The CDR3 spans 12 residues. CDR3 bases: TGCGCCAGCACGGGGGGCAACGGGGAGCTGTTTTTT. Amino acid sequence: CASTGGNGELFF.

In nucleotides, the CDR3 is TGTGCCAGCAGTTCGTCCGGGACACGGTCCTACGAGCAGTACTTC. Translation gives CASSSSGTRSYEQYF. The V gene is TRBV28, the J gene TRBJ2-7; tentatively, D is TRBD1 (6 bases). Trimming took off 4 bases at V and 1 base at J, with 14 bases between the two ends. From germline, CDR1 is MDHEN and CDR2 SYDVKM. The CDR3 is made up of 15 amino acids. The whole variable domain, remainder taken from reference TRBV28 and TRBJ2-7, is DVKVTQSSRYLVKRTGEKVFLECVQDMDHENMFWYRQDPGLGLRLIYFSYDVKMKEKGDIPEGYSVSREKKERFSLILESASTNQTSMYLCASSSSGTRSYEQYFGPGTRLTVT.

This clone was counted a few times. The chain joins TRBV7-3 to TRBJ2-3, with a tentative D call TRBD1 (6 bases). V gave up 5 bases and J gave up 4 bases, with 10 bases separating them. In germline, CDR1 is SGHTA, CDR2 FQGTGA. The CDR3 has 13 residues. CDR3 sequence (DNA): TGTGCCAGCAGCCTCGCAGGGGCAGATACGCAGTATTTT. This translates into CASSLAGADTQYF.

V and J are TRBV11-3 and TRBJ2-3; the D gene is possibly TRBD1 (5 bases). Germline V gene sequence: CDR1 SGHNT, CDR2 YENEEA. Trimming took off 3 bases at V and 0 bases at J, with 7 bases between the two ends. This CDR3 is built from 14 residues. The CDR3 is CASSLGRSTDTQYF. CDR3 coding DNA: TGTGCCAGCAGCTTGGGGCGTAGCACAGATACGCAGTATTTT.

The count of this clone is one. The CDR3 region is CASSIEGDEQFF. DNA for the CDR3: TGTGCCAGTAGTATCGAGGGGGATGAGCAGTTCTTC. V is TRBV19 and J is TRBJ2-1; possibly TRBD1 for D (6 bases). This CDR3 contains 12 residues. Trimming took 3 bases from V and 8 from J, leaving 8 bases between them. Germline CDR1 reads LNHDA; CDR2 reads SQIVND (reference sequence). The variable domain in full, completed from reference TRBV19 and TRBJ2-1, reads DGGITQSPKYLFRKEGQNVTLSCEQNLNHDAMYWYRQDPGQGLRLIYYSQIVNDFQKGDIAEGYSVSREKKESFPLTVTSAQKNPTAFYLCASSIEGDEQFFGPGTRLTVL.

This clone appeared once. The junction departs from germline at one end; a sequencing error may be responsible. CDR3 region: CSSSKGWRYGYTF. In DNA form, the CDR3 reads TGCTCTAGCTCGAAGGGTTGGAGGTATGGCTACACCTTC. The rearrangement uses TRBV28 and TRBJ1-2, with unresolved D. The CDR3 extends over 13 amino acids. Germline V gene data show CDR1 as MDHEN and CDR2 as SYDVKM.

This chain links TRBV12-3 or TRBV12-4 with TRBJ1-5; D ambiguous. Trimming removed 6 bases at V and 2 bases at J, with 8 bases between. The length of the CDR3 is 13 residues. This CDR3 is CASRGMGNQPQHF. In nucleotides, the CDR3 is TGTGCCAGCAGGGGCATGGGCAATCAGCCCCAGCATTTT.

This clone was recorded once. This chain joins TRBV7-9 and TRBJ2-3, with D tentatively TRBD2 (7 bases). The germline V gene has CDR1 SEHNR and CDR2 FQNEAQ (reference sequence). V was shortened by 5 bases and J by 6 bases, with 21 bases between the two germline ends. This CDR3 contains 16 residues. The CDR3 loop is CASSHDGRGARDTQYF. For the CDR3, the DNA is TGTGCCAGCAGCCACGACGGTCGGGGGGCAAGGGATACGCAGTATTTT. Full variable domain (missing parts from reference TRBV7-9 and TRBJ2-3): DTGVSQNPRHKITKRGQNVTFRCDPISEHNRLYWYRQTLGQGPEFLTYFQNEAQLEKSRLLSDRFSAERPKGSFSTLEIQRTEQGDSAMYLCASSHDGRGARDTQYFGPGTRLTVL.

A few counts support this clone. The chain combines TRBV28 with TRBJ2-2; 8 bases agree with TRBD1. The junction had 5 bases not matched to a gene; V was cut back by 5 bases and J by 3 bases. From germline, CDR1 is MDHEN and CDR2 SYDVKM. This CDR3 comprises 15 residues. In DNA form, the CDR3 reads TGTGCCAGCAGTCCGGGACAGGTTGACACCGGGGAGCTGTTTTTT. Protein product: CASSPGQVDTGELFF.

The genes are TRBV4-3 and TRBJ2-7; D gene uncertain. Per germline, CDR1 LGHNA and CDR2 YSLEER. The CDR3 is 14 residues long. Between the trimmed V and J ends, which lost 2 bases and 3 bases, there was a span of 11 bases. The CDR3 reads CASSQWYRSYEQYF. The DNA of the CDR3 is TGCGCCAGCAGCCAATGGTACAGAAGCTACGAGCAGTACTTC.

For the CDR3, the DNA is TGTGCCAGCAGTCGGTCGTCTGGGGCCAACGTCCTGACTTTC. Protein: CASSRSSGANVLTF. The genes are TRBV6-2 or TRBV6-3 and TRBJ2-6; D is undetermined. Deletions cut 5 bases from V and 1 base from J, with 6 bases between. The CDR3 spans 14 residues. The V gene's germline CDR1 is MNHEY and CDR2 SVGEGT.

The CDR3 sequence: CASLRRASRGDTEAFF. The CDR3 coding sequence is TGTGCCAGCCTTCGACGAGCCTCACGGGGTGACACTGAAGCTTTCTTT. The chain recombines TRBV27 with TRBJ1-1; no firm D call. Between the trimmed V and J ends, which lost 8 bases and 3 bases, there was a span of 22 bases. This CDR3 spans 16 amino acids. Looked up from germline, CDR1 is MNHEY and CDR2 is SMNVEV (reference sequence).

The genes are TRBV2 and TRBJ2-5; 9 bases fit TRBD1. J was trimmed by 3 bases and V by 5 bases; bases with no gene match: 7. The CDR3 runs to 15 residues. CDR1 and CDR2 (germline): SNHLY, FYNNEI. The CDR3 spells CASSFTGGQEETQYF. In nucleotides, the CDR3 is TGTGCCAGCAGTTTTACAGGGGGCCAAGAAGAGACCCAGTACTTC.

The CDR3 reads CASSLTGDQSPLHF. The CDR3 nucleotides are TGTGCCAGCAGTCTAACAGGGGATCAGTCACCCCTCCACTTT. V and J are TRBV28 and TRBJ1-6; TRBD1 matches at 7 bases. The CDR3 runs 14 residues. The germline V gene encodes CDR1 MDHEN and CDR2 SYDVKM. After removal of 5 bases from V and 10 bases from J, the junction contained 8 bases not matched to a gene.

The DNA of the CDR3 is TGTGCCAGCAGTTTTGTCGCCGAAGGACAGAACACCGGGGAGCTGTTTTTT. Its translation is CASSFVAEGQNTGELFF. This chain connects TRBV27 to TRBJ2-2; TRBD1 might be the D (5 bases). Germline CDR1 and CDR2: MNHEY and SMNVEV (reference sequence). This CDR3 region has 17 residues. V was clipped by 3 bases and J by 1 base, with 15 bases between them.

The V gene is TRBV19, the J gene TRBJ2-7, with 7 nucleotides matching TRBD1. CDR3 length: 14 amino acids. The ends lost 6 bases at V and 7 bases at J; junction bases unmatched: 12. Germline assignment: CDR1 LNHDA and CDR2 SQIVND (reference sequence). The CDR3 loop is CASSSQGVVGEQYF. The CDR3 DNA is TGTGCCAGTAGCTCTCAGGGGGTTGTCGGGGAGCAGTACTTC.

J is TRBJ1-6 and V is TRBV6-1; 7 bases are shared with TRBD1. The length of the CDR3 is 16 residues. V lost 4 bases and J lost 6; bases outside the gene matches: 9. The germline V gene has CDR1 MNHNS and CDR2 SASEGT. Here the CDR3 reads CASSAPWGQTNSPLHF. The CDR3 region has the DNA TGTGCCAGCAGTGCCCCCTGGGGACAGACTAATTCACCCCTCCACTTT.

This clone occurred a few times. This chain connects TRBV6-6 to TRBJ1-3; TRBD1 aligns across 10 bases. This CDR3 has 17 amino acids. J was trimmed by 0 bases and V by 5 bases; bases with no gene match: 7. CDR1 is MNHNY, CDR2 SVGAGI, per germline (reference sequence). CDR3: CASSLTTGGYSGNTIYF. The CDR3 DNA sequence: TGTGCCAGCAGTCTCACGACAGGGGGCTACTCTGGAAACACCATATATTTT.

This clone has a handful of counts. The chain joins TRBV6-5 to TRBJ1-6; D perhaps matches TRBD1 (6 bases). CDR1 and CDR2 (germline): MNHEY, SVGAGI. The CDR3 sequence is 14 residues long. Deletions cut 2 bases from V and 7 bases from J, with 9 bases between. The CDR3 DNA is TGTGCCAGCAGTTACCAGACAGGAAATTCACCCCTCCACTTT. This translates into CASSYQTGNSPLHF.

V is TRBV6-5 and J is TRBJ2-7, with TRBD1 matching over 8 bases. V trimming: 6 bases; J trimming: 3 bases; junction bases outside the gene matches: 7. The CDR3 totals 14 residues. The germline V gene encodes CDR1 MNHEY and CDR2 SVGAGI. As DNA, the CDR3 is TGTGCCAGCAGGGCGGGCAGGGGGCTCTACGAGCAGTACTTC. Translating it yields CASRAGRGLYEQYF.

The V gene is TRBV9, the J gene TRBJ2-7; TRBD1 matches 8 bases. The CDR3 sequence is 14 residues long. Trimming removed 0 bases from V and 4 bases from J; junction bases left unmatched: 3. Germline lookup yields CDR1 SGDLS and CDR2 YYNGEE. CDR3 DNA sequence: TGTGCCAGCAGCGTAGGACAGGGGAGGTACGAGCAGTACTTC. This translates into CASSVGQGRYEQYF.

The rearrangement joins TRBV11-1 to TRBJ2-1, with 7 bases that match TRBD1. The germline V gene encodes CDR1 SGHAT and CDR2 FQDESV (reference sequence). CDR3 length equals 12 residues. V dropped 5 bases and J dropped 8; count of bases not matched to a gene: 3. The CDR3 bases are TGTGCCAGCAGCCGACAGGGCGATGAGCAGTTCTTC. This encodes CASSRQGDEQFF.

The V call is TRBV28, the J call TRBJ2-1; D is undetermined. V lost 3 bases and J lost 10, with 7 bases in between. Germline values: CDR1 MDHEN, CDR2 SYDVKM. This CDR3 comprises 11 residues. The CDR3 region has the DNA TGTGCCAGCAGTTTGGGCGAGGAGCAGTTCTTC. It translates to CASSLGEEQFF.

V and J are TRBV29-1 and TRBJ1-1, with 7 bases matching TRBD1. V trimming: 0 bases; J trimming: 6 bases; junction bases outside the gene matches: 4. In germline, CDR1 is SQVTM, CDR2 ANQGSEA. This CDR3 spans 13 amino acids. The CDR3 bases are TGCAGCGTTGAAGACGACAGGGCAGCTGAAGCTTTCTTT. As protein: CSVEDDRAAEAFF.

The CDR3 sequence is CASSYLTGELFF. CDR3 DNA: TGTGCCAGCAGTTATCTCACCGGGGAGCTGTTTTTT. The V gene is TRBV7-9, the J gene TRBJ2-2; no clear D. The germline gives CDR1 SEHNR, CDR2 FQNEAQ (reference sequence). The CDR3 is 12 amino acids. V dropped 6 bases and J dropped 4 bases, with 6 bases sitting between them.

V is TRBV7-3 and J is TRBJ2-7; 11 nucleotides align to TRBD2. Germline V gives CDR1 SGHTA, CDR2 FQGTGA. After removal of 5 bases from V and 6 bases from J, the junction contained 9 bases not matched to a gene. This CDR3 has 15 amino acids. The CDR3 is CASSRSGGARGEQYF. The CDR3 nucleotides read TGTGCCAGCAGCCGTAGCGGGGGGGCTCGAGGCGAGCAGTACTTC.